A selection of T cell receptor beta chains follows, all from one sample in a study of T cell responses to AZD1222 COVID-19 vaccine. Only in-frame clones appear in the TCRdb table, and some are missing; sequencing was by immunoSEQ multiplex PCR. The sample shows 100,000 to 150,000 clones, roughly 90% of them seen only once. The material sequenced was peripheral blood, taken on day 0 of AZD1222 vaccination. All receptors derive from an adult in good health. Each CDR3 is given with its conserved first and last residue. A D gene is named only where the DNA matches it firmly. Rows may omit the clone size; those that give it use once, few, many or a size class.

D	size	J	V	CDR3	DNA
TRBD1	NA	TRBJ1-6	TRBV10-1	CATDIPLQGVNSPLHF	TGCGCCACCGACATACCCCTGCAGGGGGTTAATTCACCCCTCCACTTT
TRBD1	once	TRBJ1-3	TRBV5-6	CASSLWTGSKSGNTIYF	TGTGCCAGCAGCCTCTGGACAGGAAGCAAATCTGGAAACACCATATATTTT
NA	once	TRBJ1-4	TRBV12-3/TRBV12-4	CASRWDNEKLFF	TGTGCGAGTAGGTGGGATAATGAAAAACTGTTTTTT
TRBD2	NA	TRBJ2-7	TRBV5-4	CASSTSSAGGTYEQYF	TGTGCCAGCAGCACGTCGTCCGCGGGAGGTACCTACGAGCAGTACTTC
NA	once	TRBJ1-3	TRBV15	CATSRENRFLNTIYF	TGTGCCACCAGCAGAGAAAACAGGTTCCTTAACACCATATATTTT
NA	NA	TRBJ1-6	TRBV27	CASGMQGPYNSPLHF	TGTGCCAGCGGAATGCAGGGCCCCTATAATTCACCCCTCCACTTT
TRBD2	NA	TRBJ2-7	TRBV18	CASSPTTSGSTAYEQYF	TGTGCCAGCTCCCCCACGACTAGCGGGAGTACGGCCTACGAGCAGTACTTC
TRBD2	NA	TRBJ2-1	TRBV7-9	CASSLERGAPNEQFF	TGTGCCAGCAGCTTAGAGCGGGGGGCCCCCAATGAGCAGTTCTTC
NA	NA	TRBJ2-7	TRBV27	CASSPLEGSYEQYF	TGTGCCAGCAGTCCACTCGAGGGGAGCTACGAGCAGTACTTC
TRBD2	NA	TRBJ2-5	TRBV5-1	CASSWEGTSGQETQYF	TGCGCCAGCAGCTGGGAGGGGACTAGCGGACAAGAGACCCAGTACTTC
NA	NA	TRBJ1-6	TRBV6-4	CASSDLVNSPLHF	TGTGCCAGCAGTGACCTAGTGAATTCACCCCTCCACTTT
TRBD1	NA	TRBJ2-7	TRBV6-5	CASRFSGQGVYEQYF	TGTGCCAGCAGATTTTCGGGACAGGGTGTTTACGAGCAGTACTTC
NA	few	TRBJ2-5	TRBV30	CAWSVLREETQYF	TGTGCCTGGAGTGTACTCAGGGAAGAGACCCAGTACTTC